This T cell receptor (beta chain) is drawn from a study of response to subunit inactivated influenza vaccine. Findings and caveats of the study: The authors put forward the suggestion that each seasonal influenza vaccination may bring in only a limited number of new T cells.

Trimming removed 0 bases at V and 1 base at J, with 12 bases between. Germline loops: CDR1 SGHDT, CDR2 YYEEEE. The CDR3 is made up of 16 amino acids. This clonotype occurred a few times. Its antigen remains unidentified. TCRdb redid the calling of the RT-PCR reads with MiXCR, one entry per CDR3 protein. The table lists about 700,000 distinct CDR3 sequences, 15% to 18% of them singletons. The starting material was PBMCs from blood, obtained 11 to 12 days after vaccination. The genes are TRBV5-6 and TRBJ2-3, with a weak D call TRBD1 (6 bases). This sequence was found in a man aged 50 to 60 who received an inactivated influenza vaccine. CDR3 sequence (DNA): TGTGCCAGCAGCTTGGATACAGGGTTTGGCACAGATACGCAGTATTTT. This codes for CASSLDTGFGTDTQYF.